This T cell receptor beta chain was obtained from a study of control samples from healthy donors and cancer patients (dated by TCRdb to about 2020). The CDR3 has 15 amino acids, counting the end cysteine and phenylalanine. The DNA shown is the 45-base CDR3, in frame from base 1. The library was generated by the immunoSEQ multiplex PCR assay. As stored in TCRdb, this immuneACCESS dataset retains in-frame rearrangements with V and J assigned. A fraction of the clones does not appear; measured against another copy, unresolved V genes explain less than half of the discrepancy, and the remainder lacks a known reason. Here the sample has about 73,000 clones; roughly nine tenths occur a single time. The ten largest make up 3% to 4.5% of the sample. To note about this clone: The antigen it binds to is not known. Base qualities are not at hand, and no much larger clone is one base apart.

The origin of this receptor is a woman between 45 and 60 years old in good health. The chain links TRBV21-1 with TRBJ2-5; the D call of TRBD1 is as the table states it, not checked on the DNA. TRBV21-1 is deemed a pseudogene. Sequenced material: blood. This receptor carries the CDR3 CASIEKTDLRETQYF. At the DNA level, the sequence is TGTGCCAGCATAGAGAAGACAGACCTGCGGGAGACCCAGTACTTC.